One sample yielded the 31 T cell receptor beta chains listed below, sequenced in a study of cytomegalovirus exposure and HLA in healthy donors. Primers: 60 Vbeta forward and 13 Jbeta reverse. Profiled with immunoSEQ multiplex PCR; TCRdb holds only in-frame clones, not every one. Of approximately 190,000 clones detected, 85% to 90% appear once; the ten largest clones hold 1% to 1.5%. The sample was PBMCs. The source of these receptors is a man aged 25-40 years in good health and CMV-seronegative.

The chain links TRBV27 to TRBJ2-7, with TRBD1 matching over 9 bases. CDR1 is MNHEY, CDR2 SMNVEV, per germline (reference sequence). This CDR3 contains 13 residues. V was clipped by 6 bases and J by 3 bases; unmatched bases: 3. DNA for the CDR3: TGTGCCAGCAGGGGACAGGGACTCTACGAGCAGTACTTC. This sequence encodes CASRGQGLYEQYF.

J is TRBJ2-3 and V is TRBV5-6; 7 nucleotides line up with TRBD1. Germline lookup yields CDR1 SGHDT and CDR2 YYEEEE. This CDR3 is 14 amino acids long. Unmatched junction bases numbered 4, after V lost 4 bases and J lost 2 bases. The CDR3 nucleotides read TGTGCCAGCAGCCGCAGGGGGATCACAGATACGCAGTATTTT. It codes for CASSRRGITDTQYF.

The V gene is TRBV6-5, the J gene TRBJ1-6; the D gene is possibly TRBD1 (5 bases). Germline lookup yields CDR1 MNHEY and CDR2 SVGAGI. This CDR3 is built from 13 residues. V gave up 7 bases and J gave up 6 bases, with 10 bases separating them. This chain's CDR3 is CASTRDFNSPLHF. In DNA, the CDR3 is TGTGCCAGCACCCGGGACTTTAATTCACCCCTCCACTTT.

This clone was counted once. The rearrangement links TRBV7-8 to TRBJ1-5; 10 nucleotides agree with TRBD1. The length of the CDR3 is 17 residues. Germline CDR1 and CDR2: SGHVS and FQNEAQ. V lost 5 bases and J lost 0; bases outside the gene matches: 7. CDR3 in amino acids: CASSPRTGGGSNQPQHF. The CDR3 DNA sequence: TGTGCCAGCAGCCCCAGGACAGGGGGAGGTAGCAATCAGCCCCAGCATTTT.

This chain connects TRBV6-5 to TRBJ2-7, with TRBD1 matching 7 bases. V dropped 2 bases and J dropped 3; count of bases not matched to a gene: 4. This CDR3 region has 14 residues. Germline V CDR1 and CDR2: MNHEY, SVGAGI. CDR3 in DNA: TGTGCCAGCAGTTACCGGGACAGAATCTACGAGCAGTACTTC. Its protein is CASSYRDRIYEQYF.

The CDR3 DNA reads as TGTGCCAGCAGTCATGGACAGGGGCTCCGTACGCAGTATTTT. It translates to CASSHGQGLRTQYF. The chain couples TRBV11-1 to TRBJ2-3; 9 nucleotides line up with TRBD1. Germline V gene sequence: CDR1 SGHAT, CDR2 FQDESV (reference sequence). V lost 6 bases and J lost 8; bases outside the gene matches: 9. The CDR3 spans 14 residues.

The chain couples TRBV19 to TRBJ2-1, with TRBD2 matching over 9 bases. V lost 11 bases and J lost 0; bases outside the gene matches: 14. The CDR3 has 17 residues. Looked up from germline, CDR1 is LNHDA and CDR2 is SQIVND (reference sequence). The CDR3 DNA is TGTGCCGGGGGCCCAGCGGGGGGCCTTAGCTCCTACAATGAGCAGTTCTTC. Translating it yields CAGGPAGGLSSYNEQFF.

The chain joins TRBV7-9 to TRBJ1-2, with no clear D. With 5 bases removed from V and 7 bases from J, the gap between germline ends came to 17 bases. Germline V gives CDR1 SEHNR, CDR2 FQNEAQ (reference sequence). The length of the CDR3 is 14 residues. The chain's CDR3 is CASSQLDTVGGYTF. CDR3 coding DNA: TGTGCCAGCAGCCAACTTGACACCGTGGGTGGCTACACCTTC.

V is TRBV6-1 and J is TRBJ2-1, with a possible D match to TRBD1 (5 bases). Trimming cost V 0 bases and J 6 bases, with 15 bases left between them. Germline CDR1 MNHNS, CDR2 SASEGT. This CDR3 contains 16 residues. In DNA form, the CDR3 reads TGTGCCAGCAGTGAAGCGCCAGGGCCCCAAGGCAATGAGCAGTTCTTC. Protein sequence: CASSEAPGPQGNEQFF.

This sequence joins TRBV4-1 and TRBJ2-1, with 8 positions matching TRBD1. Germline CDR1 and CDR2: MGHRA and YSYEKL. The CDR3 has 17 amino acids. Trimming took 3 bases from V and 1 from J; bases not matched to a gene: 8. This CDR3 is CASSHKGTGGSYNEQFF. In DNA, the CDR3 is TGCGCCAGCAGCCACAAGGGAACAGGGGGGTCCTACAATGAGCAGTTCTTC.

The chain carries TRBV6-5 and TRBJ2-5; TRBD1 is a possible D gene (6 bases). V was trimmed by 4 bases and J by 1 base, leaving 16 bases between them. This CDR3 is built from 16 residues. Germline CDR1 reads MNHEY; CDR2 reads SVGAGI. The CDR3 DNA reads TGTGCCAGCAGTTTCCTGACCCCGACAGGCCAAGAGACCCAGTACTTC. As protein: CASSFLTPTGQETQYF.

This chain joins TRBV4-1 and TRBJ2-7, with D hard to call. V was cut by 4 bases and J by 4 bases, with 11 bases left in between. The CDR3 is 13 amino acids. CDR1 is MGHRA and CDR2 is YSYEKL in the germline V gene. The CDR3 DNA reads as TGCGCCAGCAGCCCCCTATCTTCATACGAGCAGTACTTC. Translating gives CASSPLSSYEQYF.

This clone was seen a few times. The V and J genes are TRBV6-5 and TRBJ1-1; D gene ambiguous. The CDR3 is made up of 14 amino acids. CDR1 MNHEY and CDR2 SVGAGI come from the germline V gene. V gave up 6 bases and J gave up 2 bases, with 13 bases separating them. The DNA of the CDR3 is TGTGCCAGCAGCCCCATTAGACTTAACACTGAAGCTTTCTTT. Translated, it gives CASSPIRLNTEAFF.

The rearrangement links TRBV27 to TRBJ2-1; TRBD2 matches at 7 bases. V dropped 10 bases and J dropped 10; count of bases not matched to a gene: 10. The CDR3 has 12 amino acids. Germline V gene lookup returns CDR1 MNHEY and CDR2 SMNVEV (reference sequence). CDR3 in DNA: TGTGCCACCACGGGGGGAGCGGGGGAGCAGTTCTTC. Protein: CATTGGAGEQFF.

The gene calls are TRBV18 and TRBJ1-3; the D is unclear. CDR3 length equals 16 residues. Germline V gives CDR1 KGHSH, CDR2 LQKENI. Trimming took 4 bases from V and 0 from J, leaving 13 bases between them. This chain's CDR3 is CASSRDISSSGNTIYF. The CDR3 bases are TGTGCCAGCTCACGCGACATAAGCTCCTCTGGAAACACCATATATTTT.

V is TRBV7-6 and J is TRBJ2-5; weak D call: TRBD2 (5 bases). This CDR3 is built from 12 residues. Trimming removed 7 bases at V and 1 base at J, with 7 bases between. Germline values: CDR1 SGHVS, CDR2 FNYEAQ. The chain's CDR3 is CASIGIQETQYF. The CDR3 nucleotides are TGTGCCAGCATCGGGATCCAAGAGACCCAGTACTTC.

V and J are TRBV19 and TRBJ1-4, with a possible D match to TRBD1 (6 bases). The V gene's germline CDR1 is LNHDA and CDR2 SQIVND (reference sequence). V lost 3 bases and J 7 bases, leaving 15 bases between the germline ends. The CDR3 totals 15 residues. Written as DNA, the CDR3 is TGTGCCAGTAGTATTGCCGCAGGGGTCGGTGAAAAACTGTTTTTT. Translating gives CASSIAAGVGEKLFF.

V gene TRBV11-2 combines with J gene TRBJ1-4; 11 bases fit TRBD1. V shed 4 bases and J 8 bases; nucleotides not matched to a gene: 9. CDR3 length: 16 residues. Germline CDR1 SGHAT, CDR2 FQNNGV. The CDR3 reads CASSSIGQGAQEKLFF. For the CDR3, the DNA is TGTGCCAGCAGCTCAATAGGACAGGGGGCCCAGGAAAAACTGTTTTTT.

The chain is built from TRBV6-5 and TRBJ2-7; D is unclear. CDR1 MNHEY and CDR2 SVGAGI come from the germline V gene. Deletions cut 6 bases from V and 5 bases from J, with 8 bases between. The length of the CDR3 is 11 residues. The CDR3 sequence is CASRRQDEQYF. For the CDR3, the DNA is TGTGCCAGCAGACGTCAGGACGAGCAGTACTTC.

A few counts support this clone. The J gene is TRBJ1-5, the V gene TRBV30; TRBD1 might be the D (5 bases). The germline gives CDR1 GTSNPN, CDR2 SVGIG (reference sequence). This CDR3 has 14 amino acids. V was pared by 2 bases and J by 2 bases, with 10 bases between. This CDR3 reads CAWSQGFGNQPQHF. CDR3 nucleotide sequence: TGTGCCTGGAGTCAGGGATTCGGCAATCAGCCCCAGCATTTT.

The chain links TRBV7-2 to TRBJ2-2, with D perhaps TRBD2 (5 bases). V was pared by 5 bases and J by 0 bases, with 13 bases between. The CDR3 sequence is 16 residues long. In germline, CDR1 is SGHTA, CDR2 FQGNSA. This CDR3 reads CASSHGGRANTGELFF. The CDR3 bases are TGTGCCAGCAGCCATGGTGGGAGAGCGAACACCGGGGAGCTGTTTTTT. Full variable domain (rest looked up from reference TRBV7-2 and TRBJ2-2): GAGVSQSPSNKVTEKGKDVELRCDPISGHTALYWYRQSLGQGLEFLIYFQGNSAPDKSGLPSDRFSAERTGGSVSTLTIQRTQQEDSAVYLCASSHGGRANTGELFFGEGSRLTVL.

V usage is TRBV5-4 and J usage is TRBJ1-4; 7 bases fit TRBD1. This CDR3 is built from 17 residues. The ends lost 2 bases at V and 8 bases at J; junction bases unmatched: 15. CDR1 and CDR2 from the germline V gene are SGHNT and YYREEE (reference sequence). CDR3 region: CASSFTGEGISGEKLFF. In DNA form, the CDR3 reads TGTGCCAGCAGCTTTACAGGGGAAGGAATTAGCGGCGAAAAACTGTTTTTT. Using reference TRBV5-4 and TRBJ1-4 for the parts outside the CDR3, the full variable domain is ETGVTQSPTHLIKTRGQQVTLRCSSQSGHNTVSWYQQALGQGPQFIFQYYREEENGRGNFPPRFSGLQFPNYSSELNVNALELDDSALYLCASSFTGEGISGEKLFFGSGTQLSVL.

This clone is a singleton in its sample. This chain joins TRBV28 and TRBJ1-4; TRBD1 is a possible D gene (6 bases). The CDR3 is 12 amino acids. The V end was cut by 11 bases, the J end by 0 bases, with 7 bases between. Per the germline V gene, CDR1 is MDHEN and CDR2 is SYDVKM. CDR3 sequence (DNA): TGTGCCGCAGGGGCAACTAATGAAAAACTGTTTTTT. It specifies CAAGATNEKLFF.

The chain uses TRBV9 and TRBJ2-1; tentative D call: TRBD2 (6 bases). The length of the CDR3 is 16 residues. V was cut by 0 bases and J by 8 bases, with 18 bases left in between. Germline values: CDR1 SGDLS, CDR2 YYNGEE. The CDR3 reads CASSVVGGSLSDEQFF. The DNA for the CDR3 is TGTGCCAGCAGCGTAGTAGGAGGGTCACTATCCGATGAGCAGTTCTTC.

The chain recombines TRBV30 with TRBJ2-7, with D possibly matching TRBD1 (5 bases). The germline V and J ends were trimmed by 4 bases and 0 bases, with 13 bases remaining between them. Looked up from germline, CDR1 is GTSNPN and CDR2 is SVGIG (reference sequence). The CDR3 is 14 amino acids. The DNA for the CDR3 is TGTGCCTGGACCACTACCAGGGTCTCCTACGAGCAGTACTTC. Translated: CAWTTTRVSYEQYF. Drawing the rest from reference TRBV30 and TRBJ2-7, the complete variable domain is SQTIHQWPATLVQPVGSPLSLECTVEGTSNPNLYWYRQAAGRGLQLLFYSVGIGQISSEVPQNLSASRPQDRQFILSSKKLLLSDSGFYLCAWTTTRVSYEQYFGPGTRLTVT.

The chain links TRBV4-3 to TRBJ2-3, with 10 nucleotides matching TRBD2. The CDR3 length is 18 residues. Per germline, CDR1 LGHNA and CDR2 YSLEER. J lost 4 bases, V lost 3 bases, and 13 bases had no gene match. The CDR3: CASSHRRQASGGADTQYF. The CDR3 coding sequence is TGCGCCAGCAGCCATCGACGGCAGGCTAGCGGGGGAGCAGATACGCAGTATTTT.

The chain recombines TRBV6-1 with TRBJ1-1; D remains unclear. Germline CDR1 is MNHNS and CDR2 is SASEGT. The V gene lost 4 bases and the J gene lost 10 bases, with 13 bases spanning the gap. This CDR3 region has 12 residues. CDR3 in DNA: TGTGCCAGCAGTGGACCGACCGGGAGAGCTTTCTTT. Its translation is CASSGPTGRAFF.

The chain has TRBV5-1 and TRBJ1-1, with TRBD1 identical over 7 bases. The germline V gene has CDR1 SGHRS and CDR2 YFSETQ. The CDR3 runs to 14 residues. Unmatched junction bases numbered 2, after V lost 0 bases and J lost 3 bases. CDR3 sequence reads: CASSLDRGYTEAFF. DNA for the CDR3: TGCGCCAGCAGCTTGGACAGGGGTTACACTGAAGCTTTCTTT.

The J gene is TRBJ2-3, the V gene TRBV2; no clear D gene. Germline CDR1 is SNHLY and CDR2 is FYNNEI. Trimming removed 6 bases from V and 0 bases from J, with 10 bases in between. The CDR3 contains 14 residues. As DNA, the CDR3 is TGTGCCAGCAGGGTCACACCCAGCACAGATACGCAGTATTTT. This encodes CASRVTPSTDTQYF. Using reference TRBV2 and TRBJ2-3 for the parts outside the CDR3, the full variable domain is EPEVTQTPSHQVTQMGQEVILRCVPISNHLYFYWYRQILGQKVEFLVSFYNNEISEKSEIFDDQFSVERPDGSNFTLKIRSTKLEDSAMYFCASRVTPSTDTQYFGPGTRLTVL.

The chain joins TRBV4-3 to TRBJ1-5; D is uncertain. V lost 0 bases and J lost 5, with 11 bases in between. Germline-derived CDR1 and CDR2 are LGHNA and YSLEER. CDR3 size: 15 residues. DNA for the CDR3: TGCGCCAGCAGCCAAGACGGAGCAGATGATCAGCCCCAGCATTTT. Protein product: CASSQDGADDQPQHF.

The chain joins TRBV10-2 to TRBJ2-1; 8 bases line up with TRBD2. Germline lookup yields CDR1 WSHSY and CDR2 SAAADI. This CDR3 is 16 amino acids long. With 7 bases clipped from V and 5 bases from J, the junction kept 13 bases outside the gene matches. In nucleotides, the CDR3 is TGCGCCAGCACCCCAGGTCAGCGGGAGTATAACAATGAGCAGTTCTTC. Protein: CASTPGQREYNNEQFF.